This TCR beta chain was profiled in a study of blood T cells in healthy people across ages. CDR3 length: 13 amino acids. Losses at the gene ends were 5 bases for V and 2 bases for J; bases not matched to a gene: 5. CDR1 is DFQATT, CDR2 SNEGSKA, per germline (reference sequence). Study results and caveats: Roughly linearly, TCR beta diversity per million T cells fell as age increased. It was held that diversity estimates obtained from one million T cells represented underestimates.

Next came a second PCR, run for about 7 to 12 cycles, which used a sample-barcoded 5' primer along with a J-beta primer mix. TCRdb passed the 5' RACE reads through MiXCR, listing each CDR3 protein once. The table has over a million distinct CDR3 sequences, less than 50% seen once. In regard to this clonotype: Its antigen is not known.

The chain has TRBV20-1 and TRBJ2-5; 7 bases agree with TRBD1. Specimen: blood. The source of this sequence is a woman aged 60 to 75 in good health. The CDR3 region is CSASQGPQETQYF. In DNA, the CDR3 is TGCAGTGCTTCACAGGGGCCGCAAGAGACCCAGTACTTC.